These 10 T cell receptor beta chains originate from one sample sequenced in a study of Graves' ophthalmopathy and Graves' hyperthyroidism (dated by TCRdb to the late 2010s). Sequencing took place on an Illumina HiSeq 2000. TCR beta CDR3 regions were amplified from RNA transcripts for repertoire sequencing. A first-round RT-PCR used HTBI primers with the Qiagen OneStep RT-PCR kit, followed by a second-round multiplex PCR, size selection and purification. Clones were called with MiXCR by TCRdb after fastp trimmed the public reads at Q25, and only in-frame beta chains were retained. Rows are combined by CDR3 protein, so each entry shows the most common genes and DNA. The sample includes a few hundred thousand distinct CDR3 sequences, with about 18% observed a single time. The top ten clones comprise roughly 2.3% of the sample. The sequenced material came from peripheral blood. These receptors all come from an adult woman with stable Graves' hyperthyroidism.

Many counts were recorded for this clonotype. In DNA, the CDR3 is TGTGCCAGCAGTTCTAGCGGGATAGACTCCTACGAGCAGTACTTC. Translating gives CASSSSGIDSYEQYF. This sequence joins TRBV28 and TRBJ2-7, with TRBD2 matching 9 bases. The length of the CDR3 is 15 residues. Germline trimming cut 4 bases from V and 0 bases from J; bases unmatched to any gene: 4. Germline V gene sequence: CDR1 MDHEN, CDR2 SYDVKM.

This clonotype occurred many times. V is TRBV25-1 and J is TRBJ1-2, with D unclear. The germline CDR1 and CDR2 sequences are MGHDK and SYGVNS. Trimming took off 2 bases at V and 0 bases at J, with 7 bases between the two ends. This CDR3 spans 14 amino acids. CDR3 protein: CASSETSANYGYTF. The CDR3 DNA reads as TGTGCCAGCAGTGAAACGTCGGCTAACTATGGCTACACCTTC.

This clonotype was detected many times. This chain links TRBV2 with TRBJ1-2; D ambiguous. Trimming stripped 7 bases from V and 8 bases from J, with 17 bases between. This CDR3 spans 13 amino acids. The germline V gene has CDR1 SNHLY and CDR2 FYNNEI. The CDR3 protein is CASNLDGVRGYTF. CDR3 DNA: TGTGCCAGCAACCTAGATGGGGTCCGGGGCTACACCTTC.

Ten or more counts support this clonotype. This chain connects TRBV27 to TRBJ1-1; TRBD1 agrees at 8 bases. CDR1 and CDR2 from the germline V gene are MNHEY and SMNVEV (reference sequence). Trimming removed 6 bases from V and 0 bases from J; junction bases left unmatched: 12. This CDR3 region has 17 residues. CDR3 bases: TGTGCCAGCAGACCAGGACAGGGTAAAGGGATGAACACTGAAGCTTTCTTT. Protein: CASRPGQGKGMNTEAFF.

Comment on this clonotype: This may be a read error, as it is one base from a much larger clone. The conserved final phenylalanine or tryptophan is absent from the CDR3, which likely points to a read error. V and J are TRBV9 and TRBJ1-3, with 8 positions matching TRBD1. Germline assignment: CDR1 SGDLS and CDR2 YYNGEE. The CDR3 contains 15 residues. Losses at the gene ends were 5 bases for V and 2 bases for J; bases not matched to a gene: 6. CDR3 region: CASSQRTGPGNTIYL. The CDR3 DNA follows: TGTGCCAGCAGTCAAAGGACAGGGCCTGGAAACACCATATATTTA.

This clonotype was counted at least ten times. The chain couples TRBV28 to TRBJ2-5; no clear D. Germline V gives CDR1 MDHEN, CDR2 SYDVKM. The V gene lost 6 bases and the J gene lost 1 base, with 15 bases spanning the gap. The CDR3 has 15 amino acids. CDR3 DNA: TGTGCCAGCAGGGAATGGCAGGCCCCCCAAGAGACCCAGTACTTC. Its protein product is CASREWQAPQETQYF.

This clonotype appeared many times. This chain links TRBV27 with TRBJ2-2, with D possibly TRBD2 on 5 matching bases. The V gene lost 4 bases and the J gene lost 6 bases, with 6 bases spanning the gap. Germline CDR1 is MNHEY and CDR2 is SMNVEV (reference sequence). CDR3 length: 12 amino acids. The CDR3 DNA follows: TGTGCCAGCAGTTATAGCGCCGGGGAGCTGTTTTTT. Its translation is CASSYSAGELFF.

The table lists this clonotype with many counts. This rearrangement joins TRBV18 to TRBJ2-7; possibly TRBD1 for D (6 bases). V was trimmed by 5 bases and J by 7 bases, leaving 12 bases between them. This CDR3 region has 12 residues. Germline V CDR1 and CDR2: KGHSH, LQKENI. CDR3 sequence: CASSTTGTEQYF. The CDR3 DNA reads TGTGCCAGCTCAACAACAGGGACGGAGCAGTACTTC. The full variable domain, with the rest looked up from reference TRBV18 and TRBJ2-7, is NAGVMQNPRHLVRRRGQEARLRCSPMKGHSHVYWYRQLPEEGLKFMVYLQKENIIDESGMPKERFSAEFPKEGPSILRIQQVVRGDSAAYFCASSTTGTEQYFGPGTRLTVT.

This clonotype showed up many times. The rearrangement uses TRBV12-3 or TRBV12-4 and TRBJ2-7; TRBD2 agrees at 7 bases. This CDR3 contains 16 residues. The trim removed 6 bases at V and 1 base at J, leaving 12 bases unmatched. The DNA of the CDR3 is TGTGCCAGCAGGTTACTGTTGGCGGGGGAATCCTACGAGCAGTACTTC. Amino acid sequence: CASRLLLAGESYEQYF.

This clonotype was seen many times. This rearrangement joins TRBV29-1 to TRBJ2-2; weak D call: TRBD2 (5 bases). CDR1 and CDR2 (germline): SQVTM, ANQGSEA. The CDR3 consists of 12 residues. V was cut by 7 bases and J by 7 bases, with 13 bases left in between. The CDR3 DNA sequence: TGCAGCGCTCACGGACTCAACGGGGAGCTGTTTTTT. Translating gives CSAHGLNGELFF.